Below, 9 T cell receptor beta chains from the same sample are listed, as sequenced in a study of blood T cell repertoires in COVID-19. Generated by immunoSEQ multiplex PCR, the TCRdb table keeps only in-frame clones and is missing some. The table lists about 81,000 clones, roughly 91% of them singletons. Sequenced material: peripheral blood. The receptors stem from a woman between 45 and 60 years old in a cohort sampled during active COVID-19.

This chain joins TRBV5-1 and TRBJ2-7; 7 positions match TRBD2. Germline V gives CDR1 SGHRS, CDR2 YFSETQ. The ends lost 2 bases at V and 12 bases at J; junction bases unmatched: 8. CDR3 length: 12 amino acids. The CDR3 is CASSFDGGVPYF. Written as DNA, the CDR3 is TGCGCCAGCAGCTTCGATGGGGGGGTACCGTACTTC.

This sequence joins TRBV5-5 and TRBJ1-6; TRBD1 matches 8 bases. CDR1 and CDR2 (germline): SGHKS, YYEKEE (reference sequence). The CDR3 spans 13 residues. V lost 4 bases to trimming and J lost 8 bases; unmatched junction nucleotides: 2. The CDR3 sequence: CASSGQGDSPLHF. The CDR3, as DNA: TGTGCCAGCAGCGGACAGGGTGATTCACCCCTCCACTTT.

This clone has just one count. The rearrangement links TRBV4-1 to TRBJ2-1; 8 positions match TRBD2. The germline CDR1 and CDR2 sequences are MGHRA and YSYEKL. There are 20 residues in the CDR3. Trimming cost V 2 bases and J 4 bases; bases outside gene matches: 19. The CDR3 DNA follows: TGCGCCAGCAGCCAATTCCGAGATTTTTTCTCGGGAGGGGGTTACAATGAGCAGTTCTTC. It specifies CASSQFRDFFSGGGYNEQFF.

V gene TRBV25-1 combines with J gene TRBJ2-5, with a weak D call TRBD2 (5 bases). CDR1 and CDR2 from the germline V gene are MGHDK and SYGVNS. CDR3 size: 12 residues. Trimming left V 4 bases short and J 4 bases short, with 7 bases between. The DNA for the CDR3 is TGTGCCAGCAGTGGCCGGGGAGAGACCCAGTACTTC. As protein: CASSGRGETQYF.

V and J are TRBV10-3 and TRBJ2-3; D possibly corresponds to TRBD1 (7 bases). V was shortened by 5 bases and J by 0 bases, with 12 bases between the two germline ends. The CDR3 extends over 15 amino acids. The germline V gene encodes CDR1 ENHRY and CDR2 SYGVKD. The CDR3 DNA sequence: TGTGCCATCAGTCCGACAGGGACTAGCACAGATACGCAGTATTTT. Translation gives CAISPTGTSTDTQYF.

This chain links TRBV5-6 with TRBJ1-6; D is possibly TRBD1 (6 bases). The CDR3 runs 15 residues. Per the germline V gene, CDR1 is SGHDT and CDR2 is YYEEEE. V was pared by 0 bases and J by 10 bases, with 14 bases between. The CDR3 nucleotides read TGTGCCAGCAGCTTGGGGCAAACGACAGGCTCACCCCTCCACTTT. This encodes CASSLGQTTGSPLHF. Full variable domain (missing parts from reference TRBV5-6 and TRBJ1-6): DAGVTQSPTHLIKTRGQQVTLRCSPKSGHDTVSWYQQALGQGPQFIFQYYEEEERQRGNFPDRFSGHQFPNYSSELNVNALLLGDSALYLCASSLGQTTGSPLHFGNGTRLTVT.

The rearrangement joins TRBV11-2 to TRBJ2-3, with D possibly being TRBD1 (5 bases). Trimming took off 6 bases at V and 6 bases at J, with 7 bases between the two ends. This CDR3 is built from 11 residues. Germline lookup yields CDR1 SGHAT and CDR2 FQNNGV. CDR3 loop: CASRAGDTQYF. For the CDR3, the DNA is TGTGCCAGCAGAGCAGGGGATACGCAGTATTTT.

The V and J genes are TRBV5-1 and TRBJ2-1; 7 bases align to TRBD1. Germline V CDR1 and CDR2: SGHRS, YFSETQ. Germline trimming cut 0 bases from V and 5 bases from J; bases unmatched to any gene: 11. CDR3 length: 17 amino acids. The CDR3 here is CASSLVHPGQSNNEQFF. CDR3 nucleotide sequence: TGCGCCAGCAGCTTGGTTCACCCGGGACAGAGTAACAATGAGCAGTTCTTC.

The chain recombines TRBV6-2 or TRBV6-3 with TRBJ2-7; D possibly corresponds to TRBD2 (7 bases). V shed 2 bases and J shed 1 base, with 18 bases lying between them. CDR3 length: 17 residues. Germline CDR1 reads MNHEY; CDR2 reads SVGEGT. CDR3 DNA sequence: TGTGCCAGCAGTTACGGTAGGGGGGGGCTGGGTTCCTACGAGCAGTACTTC. Translated, it gives CASSYGRGGLGSYEQYF.